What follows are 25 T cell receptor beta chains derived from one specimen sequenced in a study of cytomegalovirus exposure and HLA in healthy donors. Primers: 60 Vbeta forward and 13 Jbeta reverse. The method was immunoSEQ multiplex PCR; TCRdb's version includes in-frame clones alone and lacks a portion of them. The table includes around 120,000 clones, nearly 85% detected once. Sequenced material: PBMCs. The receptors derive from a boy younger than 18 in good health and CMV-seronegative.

The CDR3: CASSLATQGGAGELFF. The CDR3 nucleotides read TGTGCCAGCAGCTTGGCCACACAGGGTGGGGCCGGGGAGCTGTTTTTT. This rearrangement joins TRBV5-6 to TRBJ2-2; a possible D gene is TRBD1 (6 bases). The V gene's germline CDR1 is SGHDT and CDR2 YYEEEE. The V and J ends lost 0 bases and 6 bases respectively, with 15 bases between them. CDR3 length: 16 residues. The full variable domain, rest sourced from reference TRBV5-6 and TRBJ2-2, is DAGVTQSPTHLIKTRGQQVTLRCSPKSGHDTVSWYQQALGQGPQFIFQYYEEEERQRGNFPDRFSGHQFPNYSSELNVNALLLGDSALYLCASSLATQGGAGELFFGEGSRLTVL.

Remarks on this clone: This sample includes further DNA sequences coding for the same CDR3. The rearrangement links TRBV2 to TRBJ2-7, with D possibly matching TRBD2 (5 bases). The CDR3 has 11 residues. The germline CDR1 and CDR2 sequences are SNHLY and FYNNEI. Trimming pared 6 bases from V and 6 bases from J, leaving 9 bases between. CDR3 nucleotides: TGTGCCAGCAGCGGGGAATCCGAGCAGTACTTC. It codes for CASSGESEQYF.

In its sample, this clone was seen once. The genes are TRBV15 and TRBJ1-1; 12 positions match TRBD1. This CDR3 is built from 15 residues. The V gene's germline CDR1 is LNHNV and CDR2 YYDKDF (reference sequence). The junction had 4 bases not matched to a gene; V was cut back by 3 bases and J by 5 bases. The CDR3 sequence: CATSSRDRGPTEAFF. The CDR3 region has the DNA TGTGCCACCAGCAGTCGGGACAGGGGGCCAACTGAAGCTTTCTTT.

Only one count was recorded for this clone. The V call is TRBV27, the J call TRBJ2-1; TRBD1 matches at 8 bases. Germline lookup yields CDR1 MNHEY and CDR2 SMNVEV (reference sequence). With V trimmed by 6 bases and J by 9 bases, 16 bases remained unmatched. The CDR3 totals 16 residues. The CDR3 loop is CASSPQGAGGFTEQFF. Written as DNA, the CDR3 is TGTGCCAGCAGCCCCCAGGGGGCAGGAGGCTTCACTGAGCAGTTCTTC.

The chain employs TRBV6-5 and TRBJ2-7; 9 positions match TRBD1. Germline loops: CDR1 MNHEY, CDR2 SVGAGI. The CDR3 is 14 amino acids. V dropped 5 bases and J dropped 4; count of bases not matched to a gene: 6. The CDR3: CASSTTTGGYEQYF. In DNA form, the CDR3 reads TGTGCCAGCAGTACAACGACAGGGGGTTACGAGCAGTACTTC.

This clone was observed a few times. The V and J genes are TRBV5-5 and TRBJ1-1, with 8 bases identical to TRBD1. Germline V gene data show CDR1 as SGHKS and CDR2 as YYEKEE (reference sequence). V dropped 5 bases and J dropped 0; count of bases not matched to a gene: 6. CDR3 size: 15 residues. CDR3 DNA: TGTGCCAGCAGTCCTGGGACAGGTATGAACACTGAAGCTTTCTTT. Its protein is CASSPGTGMNTEAFF.

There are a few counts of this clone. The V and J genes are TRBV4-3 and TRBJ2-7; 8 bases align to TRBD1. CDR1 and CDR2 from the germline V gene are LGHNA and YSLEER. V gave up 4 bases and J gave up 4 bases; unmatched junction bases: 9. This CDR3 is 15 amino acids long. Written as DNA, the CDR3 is TGCGCCAGCAGCCCGGCCGAGCAGGGGGCTTACGAGCAGTACTTC. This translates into CASSPAEQGAYEQYF.

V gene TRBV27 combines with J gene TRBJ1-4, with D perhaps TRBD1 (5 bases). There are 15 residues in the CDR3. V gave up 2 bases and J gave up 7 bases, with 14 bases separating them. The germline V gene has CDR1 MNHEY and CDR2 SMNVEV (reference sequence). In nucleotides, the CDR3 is TGTGCCAGCAGTTTAACCGGGACTCCGGCTGAAAAACTGTTTTTT. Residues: CASSLTGTPAEKLFF.

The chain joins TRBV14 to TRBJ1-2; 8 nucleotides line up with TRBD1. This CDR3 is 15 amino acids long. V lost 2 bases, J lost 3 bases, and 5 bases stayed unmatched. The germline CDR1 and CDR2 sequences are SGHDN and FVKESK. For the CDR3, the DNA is TGTGCCAGCAGCCAAATTGACAGGGGAGACTATGGCTACACCTTC. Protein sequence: CASSQIDRGDYGYTF.

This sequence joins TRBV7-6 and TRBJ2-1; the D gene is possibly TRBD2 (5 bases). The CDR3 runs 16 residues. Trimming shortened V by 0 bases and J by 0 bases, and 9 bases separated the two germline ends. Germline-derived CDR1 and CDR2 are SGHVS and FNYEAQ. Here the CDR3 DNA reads TGTGCCAGCAGCTTAGCAGTAGCGAGCTCCTACAATGAGCAGTTCTTC. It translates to CASSLAVASSYNEQFF.

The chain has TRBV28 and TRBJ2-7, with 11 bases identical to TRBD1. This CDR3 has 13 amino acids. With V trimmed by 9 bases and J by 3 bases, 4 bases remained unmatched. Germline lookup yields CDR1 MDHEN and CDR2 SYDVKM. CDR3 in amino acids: CASWGTGGYEQYF. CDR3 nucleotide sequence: TGTGCCAGTTGGGGGACAGGGGGCTACGAGCAGTACTTC. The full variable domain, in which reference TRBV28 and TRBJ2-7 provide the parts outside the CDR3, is DVKVTQSSRYLVKRTGEKVFLECVQDMDHENMFWYRQDPGLGLRLIYFSYDVKMKEKGDIPEGYSVSREKKERFSLILESASTNQTSMYLCASWGTGGYEQYFGPGTRLTVT.

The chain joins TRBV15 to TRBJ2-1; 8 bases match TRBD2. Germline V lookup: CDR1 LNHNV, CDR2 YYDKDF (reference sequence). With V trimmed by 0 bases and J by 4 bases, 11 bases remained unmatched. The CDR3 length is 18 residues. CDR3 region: CATSRDGREGRRYNEQFF. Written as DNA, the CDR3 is TGTGCCACCAGCAGAGACGGTCGGGAGGGCCGTCGATACAATGAGCAGTTCTTC.

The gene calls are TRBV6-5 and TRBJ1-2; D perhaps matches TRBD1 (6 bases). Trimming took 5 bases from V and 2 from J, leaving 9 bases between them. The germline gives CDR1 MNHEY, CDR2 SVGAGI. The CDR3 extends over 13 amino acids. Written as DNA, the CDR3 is TGTGCCAGCAGTCGGACAGACAACTATGGCTACACCTTC. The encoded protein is CASSRTDNYGYTF.

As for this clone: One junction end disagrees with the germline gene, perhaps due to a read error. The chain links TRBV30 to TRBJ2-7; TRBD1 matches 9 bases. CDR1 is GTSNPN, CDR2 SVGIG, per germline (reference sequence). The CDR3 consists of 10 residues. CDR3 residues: CAWRRDRVFF. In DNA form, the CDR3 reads TGTGCCTGGAGACGGGACAGGGTCTTCTTC.

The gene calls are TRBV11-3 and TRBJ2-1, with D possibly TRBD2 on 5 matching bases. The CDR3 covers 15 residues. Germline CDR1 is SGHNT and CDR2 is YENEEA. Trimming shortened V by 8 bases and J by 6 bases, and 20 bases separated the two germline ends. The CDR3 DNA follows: TGTGCCAGCTCCTGGGGTGGGAGATCCCCCAATGAGCAGTTCTTC. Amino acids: CASSWGGRSPNEQFF. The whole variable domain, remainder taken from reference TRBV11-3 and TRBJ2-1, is EAGVVQSPRYKIIEKKQPVAFWCNPISGHNTLYWYLQNLGQGPELLIRYENEEAVDDSQLPKDRFSAERLKGVDSTLKIQPAELGDSAVYLCASSWGGRSPNEQFFGPGTRLTVL.

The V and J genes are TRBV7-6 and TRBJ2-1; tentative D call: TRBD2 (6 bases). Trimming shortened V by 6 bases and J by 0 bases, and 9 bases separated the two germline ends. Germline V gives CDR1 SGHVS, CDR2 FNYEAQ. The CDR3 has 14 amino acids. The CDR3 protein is CASSSGPSYNEQFF. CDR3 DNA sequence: TGTGCCAGCAGTAGCGGACCCTCCTACAATGAGCAGTTCTTC.

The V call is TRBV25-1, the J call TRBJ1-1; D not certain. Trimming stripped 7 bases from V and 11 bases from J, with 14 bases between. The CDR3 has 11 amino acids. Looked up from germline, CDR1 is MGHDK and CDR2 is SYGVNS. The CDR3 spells CASKDKIRAFF. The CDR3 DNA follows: TGTGCCAGCAAAGACAAGATCAGGGCTTTCTTT.

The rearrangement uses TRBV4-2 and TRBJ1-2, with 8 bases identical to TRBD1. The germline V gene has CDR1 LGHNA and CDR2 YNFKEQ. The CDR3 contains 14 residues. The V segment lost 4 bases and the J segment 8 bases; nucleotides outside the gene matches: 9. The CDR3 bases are TGTGCCAGCAGCCTCCCCGGGACAGGAGGGGGCTACACCTTC. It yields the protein CASSLPGTGGGYTF.

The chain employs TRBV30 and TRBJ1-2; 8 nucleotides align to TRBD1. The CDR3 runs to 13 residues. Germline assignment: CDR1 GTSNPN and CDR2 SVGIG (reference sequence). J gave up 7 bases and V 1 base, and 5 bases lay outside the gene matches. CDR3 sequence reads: CAWSDRGSGGYTF. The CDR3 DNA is TGTGCCTGGAGTGACAGGGGGTCGGGTGGCTACACCTTC.

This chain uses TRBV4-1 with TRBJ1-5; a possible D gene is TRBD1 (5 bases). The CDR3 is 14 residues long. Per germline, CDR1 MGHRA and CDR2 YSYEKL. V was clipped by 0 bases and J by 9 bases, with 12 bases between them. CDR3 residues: CASSQDLRAGPQHF. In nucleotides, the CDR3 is TGCGCCAGCAGCCAAGATCTCAGGGCAGGGCCCCAGCATTTT.

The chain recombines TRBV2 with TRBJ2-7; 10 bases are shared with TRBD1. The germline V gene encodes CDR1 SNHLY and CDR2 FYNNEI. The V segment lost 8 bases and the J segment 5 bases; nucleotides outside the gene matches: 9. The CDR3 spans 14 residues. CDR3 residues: CASGRDRGTHEQYF. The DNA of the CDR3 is TGTGCCAGCGGCCGGGACAGGGGTACTCACGAGCAGTACTTC. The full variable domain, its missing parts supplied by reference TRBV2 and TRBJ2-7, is EPEVTQTPSHQVTQMGQEVILRCVPISNHLYFYWYRQILGQKVEFLVSFYNNEISEKSEIFDDQFSVERPDGSNFTLKIRSTKLEDSAMYFCASGRDRGTHEQYFGPGTRLTVT.

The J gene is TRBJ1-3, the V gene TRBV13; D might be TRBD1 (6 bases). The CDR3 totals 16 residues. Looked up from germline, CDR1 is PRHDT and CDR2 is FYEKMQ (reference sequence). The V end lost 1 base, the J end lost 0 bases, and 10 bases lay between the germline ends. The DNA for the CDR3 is TGTGCCAGCAGCTTAGCCGGACAGAGCTCTGGAAACACCATATATTTT. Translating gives CASSLAGQSSGNTIYF. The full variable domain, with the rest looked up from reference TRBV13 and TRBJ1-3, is AAGVIQSPRHLIKEKRETATLKCYPIPRHDTVYWYQQGPGQDPQFLISFYEKMQSDKGSIPDRFSAQQFSDYHSELNMSSLELGDSALYFCASSLAGQSSGNTIYFGEGSWLTVV.

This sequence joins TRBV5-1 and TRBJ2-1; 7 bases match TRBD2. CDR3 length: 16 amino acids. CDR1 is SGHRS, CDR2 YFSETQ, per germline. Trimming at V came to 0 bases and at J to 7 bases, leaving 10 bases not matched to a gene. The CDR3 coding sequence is TGCGCCAGCAGCTTGGACCTTGGGGGAGGGACGAATGAGCAGTTCTTC. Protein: CASSLDLGGGTNEQFF.

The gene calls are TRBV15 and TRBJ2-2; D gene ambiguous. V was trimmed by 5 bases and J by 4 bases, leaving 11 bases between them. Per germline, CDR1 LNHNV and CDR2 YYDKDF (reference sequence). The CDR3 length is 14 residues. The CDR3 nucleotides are TGTGCCACCAGCCCCAGAGGATTCACCGGGGAGCTGTTTTTT. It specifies CATSPRGFTGELFF.

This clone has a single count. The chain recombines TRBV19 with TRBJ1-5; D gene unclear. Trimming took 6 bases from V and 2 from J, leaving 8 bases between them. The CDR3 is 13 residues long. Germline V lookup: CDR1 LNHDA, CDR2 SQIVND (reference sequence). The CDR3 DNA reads TGTGCCAGTAGGCAGCGGGGCAATCAGCCCCAGCATTTT. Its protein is CASRQRGNQPQHF.